The 21 T cell receptor beta chains reported below all come from one sample, sequenced in a study of T cells in Graves' hyperthyroidism and ophthalmopathy. TCR beta CDR3 regions were amplified from RNA. TCR CDR3 regions were first amplified by RT-PCR with HTBI primers. MiXCR was run by TCRdb on the multiplex PCR reads, yielding one entry per CDR3 protein. This table has about 380,000 distinct CDR3 sequences, over 11% appearing once. Sequenced material: blood. The receptor source for this set is a woman in her fifties or sixties with Graves' hyperthyroidism.

The chain uses TRBV4-1 and TRBJ2-7; 10 bases fit TRBD1. Looked up from germline, CDR1 is MGHRA and CDR2 is YSYEKL. V lost 4 bases and J lost 7; bases outside the gene matches: 13. The CDR3 has 16 residues. The DNA of the CDR3 is TGCGCCAGCAGCCGTTTCCGGGACAGGGGCCAGGCGGAGCAGTACTTC. It translates to CASSRFRDRGQAEQYF.

The table lists this clonotype with many counts. Mismatch with germline at one junction end may stem from a read error. The V and J genes are TRBV7-7 and TRBJ2-3, with 9 bases aligning to TRBD2. Germline lookup yields CDR1 SSHAT and CDR2 FNYEAQ (reference sequence). The CDR3 sequence is 17 residues long. The CDR3 spells CASTPRPQRGGTDTQYF. CDR3 bases: TGTGCTAGCACCCCGCGGCCACAGCGGGGGGGCACAGATACGCAGTATTTT.

This clonotype has ten or more counts. The rearrangement uses TRBV18 and TRBJ1-6; 9 positions match TRBD1. The CDR3 totals 14 residues. The V segment lost 5 bases and the J segment 9 bases; nucleotides outside the gene matches: 5. Germline assignment: CDR1 KGHSH and CDR2 LQKENI. The CDR3 DNA is TGTGCCAGCTCATCAGGACAGGGGTCTTCACCCCTCCACTTT. It specifies CASSSGQGSSPLHF.

This sequence joins TRBV7-9 and TRBJ2-7; no clear D. CDR1 is SEHNR, CDR2 FQNEAQ, per germline (reference sequence). Trimming removed 3 bases from V and 1 base from J, with 16 bases in between. This CDR3 is 16 amino acids long. The CDR3 nucleotides read TGTGCCAGCAGCTTTTTCGTGGGAATGCAATCCTACGAGCAGTACTTC. This gives the protein CASSFFVGMQSYEQYF.

This clonotype was recorded a few times. The chain is built from TRBV6-5 and TRBJ2-1, with a weak D call TRBD2 (6 bases). The CDR3 is made up of 15 amino acids. Looked up from germline, CDR1 is MNHEY and CDR2 is SVGAGI. Trimming removed 2 bases at V and 5 bases at J, with 13 bases between. The CDR3 here is CASSYGGNWNNEQFF. The DNA for the CDR3 is TGTGCCAGCAGTTACGGAGGGAATTGGAACAATGAGCAGTTCTTC.

This clonotype was recorded a few times. This rearrangement joins TRBV28 to TRBJ2-3; no reliable D call. In germline, CDR1 is MDHEN, CDR2 SYDVKM. This CDR3 is 12 amino acids long. The germline V and J ends were trimmed by 7 bases and 9 bases, with 14 bases remaining between them. The CDR3 DNA follows: TGTGCCAGCACCGCAACACAGATAACGCAGTATTTT. It yields the protein CASTATQITQYF.

This clonotype was recorded many times. The V gene is TRBV5-1, the J gene TRBJ2-1, with 10 nucleotides matching TRBD2. Germline CDR1 is SGHRS and CDR2 is YFSETQ. V was pared by 4 bases and J by 7 bases, with 17 bases of the junction left unmatched. The CDR3 totals 18 residues. CDR3 DNA: TGCGCCAGCAGCCTGGCAGCTAGCGGGAGCCCGGGGGGAAATGAGCAGTTCTTC. It yields the protein CASSLAASGSPGGNEQFF.

In its sample, this clonotype was seen a few times. This chain connects TRBV19 to TRBJ1-3; tentatively, D is TRBD1 (5 bases). The germline V gene has CDR1 LNHDA and CDR2 SQIVND (reference sequence). V was cut by 10 bases and J by 2 bases, with 12 bases left in between. CDR3 length: 13 residues. The CDR3 nucleotides are TGTGCCACTACTCGGGGGGCTGGAAACACCATATATTTT. Translating gives CATTRGAGNTIYF. Together with reference TRBV19 and TRBJ1-3, the CDR3 gives the full variable domain: DGGITQSPKYLFRKEGQNVTLSCEQNLNHDAMYWYRQDPGQGLRLIYYSQIVNDFQKGDIAEGYSVSREKKESFPLTVTSAQKNPTAFYLCATTRGAGNTIYFGEGSWLTVV.

There are many counts of this clonotype. V usage is TRBV15 and J usage is TRBJ1-5; unclear D gene. V was shortened by 3 bases and J by 5 bases, with 5 bases between the two germline ends. There are 12 residues in the CDR3. CDR1 is LNHNV, CDR2 YYDKDF, per germline (reference sequence). The CDR3, as DNA: TGTGCCACCAGCAGTCAGGATCAGCCCCAGCATTTT. It specifies CATSSQDQPQHF.

There are a few counts of this clonotype. The chain employs TRBV28 and TRBJ2-1, with 10 positions matching TRBD2. Germline CDR1 and CDR2: MDHEN and SYDVKM. The CDR3 has 15 residues. With 6 bases clipped from V and 6 bases from J, the junction kept 8 bases outside the gene matches. The CDR3 DNA is TGTGCCAGCAGGAAAGCGGGAGGGCCCTCCAATGAGCAGTTCTTC. Translation gives CASRKAGGPSNEQFF. The full variable domain, with the rest looked up from reference TRBV28 and TRBJ2-1, is DVKVTQSSRYLVKRTGEKVFLECVQDMDHENMFWYRQDPGLGLRLIYFSYDVKMKEKGDIPEGYSVSREKKERFSLILESASTNQTSMYLCASRKAGGPSNEQFFGPGTRLTVL.

This clonotype came up many times. The chain joins TRBV30 to TRBJ1-5; the D gene is possibly TRBD1 (5 bases). Trimming removed 2 bases from V and 3 bases from J, with 14 bases in between. Germline assignment: CDR1 GTSNPN and CDR2 SVGIG (reference sequence). The CDR3 covers 15 residues. The CDR3 region is CAWSPAGTANQPQHF. The CDR3 DNA reads as TGTGCCTGGAGTCCCGCAGGGACCGCCAATCAGCCCCAGCATTTT.

This clonotype appeared many times. The V and J genes are TRBV10-3 and TRBJ1-5; TRBD1 might be the D (5 bases). Germline V gene lookup returns CDR1 ENHRY and CDR2 SYGVKD. The V end lost 6 bases, the J end lost 2 bases, and 11 bases lay between the germline ends. The CDR3 is 14 amino acids. CDR3 in amino acids: CAISPREGNQPQHF. The CDR3 region has the DNA TGTGCCATCAGCCCCAGGGAGGGCAATCAGCCCCAGCATTTT.

There are many counts of this clonotype. The V call is TRBV12-3 or TRBV12-4, the J call TRBJ2-3; 11 positions agree with TRBD2. The CDR3 has 17 residues. V lost 6 bases and J lost 4; bases outside the gene matches: 12. CDR3 residues: CASRPDHSGRGADTQYF. The CDR3 nucleotides are TGTGCCAGCAGGCCTGACCATAGCGGGAGGGGAGCAGATACGCAGTATTTT.

Worth noting for this clonotype: This sequence may be a read error, since a much larger clone differs from it by one base. V gene TRBV20-1 combines with J gene TRBJ1-5; 8 nucleotides match TRBD1. V trimming: 5 bases; J trimming: 11 bases; junction bases outside the gene matches: 11. The CDR3 totals 13 residues. CDR1 and CDR2 (germline): DFQATT, SNEGSKA (reference sequence). The CDR3, as DNA: TGCAGTGCTCCCCGGGCAGGGGGCCAGTCCCAGCATTTT. This codes for CSAPRAGGQSQHF.

This clonotype was recorded at least ten times. The V and J genes are TRBV5-1 and TRBJ2-2; D ambiguous. Trimming removed 1 base from V and 1 base from J, with 5 bases in between. Germline loops: CDR1 SGHRS, CDR2 YFSETQ. There are 14 residues in the CDR3. The CDR3 loop is CASSLIQNTGELFF. In DNA, the CDR3 is TGCGCCAGCAGCTTGATCCAGAACACCGGGGAGCTGTTTTTT.

This clonotype was detected once. In nucleotides, the CDR3 is TGTGCCAGCCAACCTGGACAGGGATCTAACTCTGGGGCCAACGTCCTGACTTTC. The encoded protein is CASQPGQGSNSGANVLTF. This chain uses TRBV18 with TRBJ2-6; TRBD1 aligns across 8 bases. J gave up 0 bases and V 8 bases, and 12 bases lay outside the gene matches. The CDR3 has 18 residues. Germline V gene sequence: CDR1 KGHSH, CDR2 LQKENI.

This clonotype was seen many times. The CDR3 is CASRALFAETQYF. CDR3 nucleotides: TGTGCCAGCAGAGCCTTGTTTGCGGAGACCCAGTACTTC. This chain connects TRBV12-3 or TRBV12-4 to TRBJ2-5; no firm D call. The length of the CDR3 is 13 residues. Trimming cost V 6 bases and J 5 bases, with 13 bases left between them.

This clonotype showed up many times. The chain couples TRBV2 to TRBJ1-3, with D unresolved. This CDR3 is built from 19 residues. Per germline, CDR1 SNHLY and CDR2 FYNNEI. The V gene lost 5 bases and the J gene lost 0 bases, with 23 bases spanning the gap. The CDR3 here is CASSSRTAERLLSGNTIYF. Written as DNA, the CDR3 is TGTGCCAGCAGTTCTCGGACGGCGGAGCGACTCCTCTCTGGAAACACCATATATTTT.

In its sample, this clonotype was seen many times. The V call is TRBV3-1, the J call TRBJ1-1, with unresolved D. V lost 2 bases and J lost 4, with 17 bases in between. In germline, CDR1 is LGHDT, CDR2 YNNKEL (reference sequence). The CDR3 is made up of 16 amino acids. Here the CDR3 reads CASSQSPGLGGTEAFF. In DNA, the CDR3 is TGTGCCAGCAGCCAATCTCCCGGGCTGGGAGGCACTGAAGCTTTCTTT. Drawing the rest from reference TRBV3-1 and TRBJ1-1, the complete variable domain is DTAVSQTPKYLVTQMGNDKSIKCEQNLGHDTMYWYKQDSKKFLKIMFSYNNKELIINETVPNRFSPKSPDKAHLNLHINSLELGDSAVYFCASSQSPGLGGTEAFFGQGTRLTVV.

In the case of this clonotype: A read error may account for a junction end that differs from germline. V gene TRBV6-1 combines with J gene TRBJ2-7; 14 bases line up with TRBD2. Germline CDR1 and CDR2: MNHNS and SASEGT. The CDR3 runs 15 residues. The CDR3 sequence: CASSRLAGGSYGQYF. In DNA form, the CDR3 reads TGTGCCAGCAGTAGACTAGCGGGAGGGTCCTACGGGCAGTACTTC.

V is TRBV2 and J is TRBJ1-2; D unresolved. The V gene lost 6 bases and the J gene lost 2 bases, with 10 bases spanning the gap. CDR1 SNHLY and CDR2 FYNNEI come from the germline V gene. There are 13 residues in the CDR3. CDR3 residues: CASSATENYGYTF. CDR3 sequence (DNA): TGTGCCAGCAGCGCCACCGAGAACTATGGCTACACCTTC.